A selection of T cell receptor beta chains follows, all from one sample in a study of blood T cell repertoires in COVID-19. TCRdb keeps only in-frame clones here, not all; method: immunoSEQ multiplex PCR. Among 200,000 to 250,000 clones listed, more than 80% were seen once. Sequenced input: peripheral blood. These receptors all stem from a man aged 25-45 years who had recovered from COVID-19. Each CDR3 is given with its conserved first and last residue. A D gene is named only where the DNA matches it firmly. Clone size is stated in some rows and not others, as once, few, many or a class when expanded.

V	J	size	D	CDR3	DNA
TRBV3-1/TRBV3-2	TRBJ1-4	once	-	CASSHYDLGGFNEKLFF	TGTGCCAGCAGCCATTATGACCTCGGAGGGTTTAATGAAAAACTGTTTTTT
TRBV5-6	TRBJ1-6	few	-	CASSLPRGSYNSPLHF	TGTGCCAGCAGCTTGCCAAGGGGCTCCTATAATTCACCCCTCCACTTT
TRBV15	TRBJ1-2	-	TRBD1	CATSRDRDRLYGYTF	TGTGCCACCAGCAGAGATAGGGACAGACTCTATGGCTACACCTTC
TRBV18	TRBJ2-7	-	TRBD1	CASSPVAGGLYEQYF	TGTGCCAGCTCCCCAGTCGCAGGGGGTCTTTACGAGCAGTACTTC
TRBV7-8	TRBJ2-7	-	-	CASRLHRTNSYEQYF	TGTGCCAGCAGGCTTCACAGGACAAATTCCTACGAGCAGTACTTC
TRBV5-6	TRBJ1-4	-	-	CASSFPGENEKLFF	TGTGCCAGCAGCTTCCCGGGGGAGAATGAAAAACTGTTTTTT
TRBV28	TRBJ1-2	-	-	CASSRSGTPRGGYTF	TGTGCCAGCAGCCGTTCCGGGACACCCCGGGGTGGCTACACCTTC
TRBV7-9	TRBJ1-1	-	-	CASSYLGRDTEAFF	TGTGCCAGCAGCTACCTAGGCAGAGACACTGAAGCTTTCTTT
TRBV11-3	TRBJ2-1	-	TRBD2	CASSSLAGGLNEQFF	TGTGCCAGCAGCTCCCTAGCGGGGGGGCTCAATGAGCAGTTCTTC
TRBV13	TRBJ2-6	-	-	CASSVAGSGANVLTF	TGTGCCAGCAGTGTTGCAGGGTCCGGGGCCAACGTCCTGACTTTC
TRBV6-4	TRBJ1-1	-	TRBD1	CASRADRVGTEAFF	TGTGCCAGCAGAGCCGACAGGGTGGGGACTGAAGCTTTCTTT
TRBV2	TRBJ2-7	-	TRBD1	CASRLTGGHDEQYF	TGTGCCAGCAGGTTGACAGGGGGCCACGACGAGCAGTACTTC
TRBV7-2	TRBJ1-5	few	-	CASGGIGGGQPQHF	TGTGCCAGCGGAGGTATCGGGGGTGGGCAGCCCCAGCATTTT
TRBV6-1	TRBJ1-1	-	-	CASSEAGRVTEAFF	TGTGCCAGCAGTGAAGCCGGCAGGGTGACTGAAGCTTTCTTT
TRBV5-4	TRBJ1-2	-	-	CASSLAGTTANYGYTF	TGTGCCAGCAGCTTGGCCGGGACAACGGCTAACTATGGCTACACCTTC
TRBV6-2/TRBV6-3	TRBJ1-1	-	-	CASSYGGIGFEAFF	TGTGCCAGCAGTTATGGGGGGATAGGATTCGAAGCTTTCTTT
TRBV6-4	TRBJ2-3	-	-	CASSVTRGDTQYF	TGTGCCAGCAGTGTAACAAGGGGAGATACGCAGTATTTT
TRBV11-3	TRBJ1-1	-	-	CASSSDRVNTEAFF	TGTGCCAGCAGCTCCGACAGAGTAAACACTGAAGCTTTCTTT
TRBV5-1	TRBJ1-2	-	-	CASSRGGGYGYTF	TGCGCCAGCAGTCGAGGGGGTGGCTATGGCTACACCTTC
TRBV24-1	TRBJ2-1	-	TRBD2	CATSDLLSGGYNEQFF	TGTGCCACCAGTGATTTGCTTAGCGGGGGCTACAATGAGCAGTTCTTC
TRBV29-1	TRBJ2-3	-	-	CSSPGGLGTDTQYF	TGCAGCTCCCCCGGGGGGCTTGGCACAGATACGCAGTATTTT
TRBV7-2	TRBJ2-3	-	-	CASSLQGWTTDTQYF	TGTGCCAGCAGCTTACAGGGTTGGACCACAGATACGCAGTATTTT
TRBV29-1	TRBJ2-2	-	TRBD2	CSVEGGTIIGTGELFF	TGCAGCGTTGAAGGGGGGACTATAATCGGAACCGGGGAGCTGTTTTTT
TRBV20-1	TRBJ2-2	-	TRBD2	CSASGTTTGELFF	TGCAGTGCTAGTGGGACTACCACCGGGGAGCTGTTTTTT
TRBV3-1/TRBV3-2	TRBJ2-7	-	TRBD1	CASSPLRTGKIYEQYF	TGTGCCAGCAGCCCTCTCAGGACAGGGAAAATCTACGAGCAGTACTTC
TRBV9	TRBJ2-1	-	-	CASSAHGTDNEQFF	TGTGCCAGCAGCGCACATGGGACTGACAATGAGCAGTTCTTC
TRBV6-5	TRBJ2-1	-	-	CASSYTRDNEQFF	TGTGCCAGCAGTTACACCCGGGATAATGAGCAGTTCTTC
TRBV11-3	TRBJ2-1	-	TRBD2	CASSQRTSADLEQFF	TGTGCCAGCAGCCAGAGGACTAGCGCCGATCTAGAGCAGTTCTTC
TRBV12-3/TRBV12-4	TRBJ1-6	-	-	CASSLQQYSPLHF	TGTGCCAGCAGCCTTCAACAGTACTCACCCCTCCACTTT
TRBV6-5	TRBJ2-1	-	-	CASCSVTTNEQFF	TGTGCCAGCTGTAGCGTGACTACAAATGAGCAGTTCTTC
TRBV18	TRBJ1-4	few	-	CASSPAGHSVATNEKLFF	TGTGCCAGCTCACCAGCGGGGCACAGCGTTGCAACTAATGAAAAACTGTTTTTT
TRBV5-1	TRBJ2-3	-	TRBD2	CASSSKTSGSTDTQYF	TGCGCCAGCAGCTCCAAGACTAGCGGTAGCACAGATACGCAGTATTTT
TRBV4-2	TRBJ1-4	-	-	CASSQGQGLNYATNEKLFF	TGTGCCAGCAGCCAAGGCCAGGGCTTAAATTATGCAACTAATGAAAAACTGTTTTTT
TRBV27	TRBJ1-2	-	TRBD1	CASSSPGTGNYGYTF	TGTGCCAGCAGTTCCCCCGGGACAGGGAACTATGGCTACACCTTC
TRBV5-6	TRBJ1-6	-	-	CASSSSGSVYNSPLHF	TGTGCCAGCAGCTCCTCAGGGTCGGTCTATAATTCACCCCTCCACTTT
TRBV21-1	TRBJ1-6	-	-	CASSGYRVNSPLHF	TGTGCCAGCAGCGGGTACAGGGTGAATTCACCCCTCCACTTT
TRBV18	TRBJ1-1	once	-	CASSLMTPMNTEAFF	TGTGCCAGCTCACTTATGACACCTATGAACACTGAAGCTTTCTTT
TRBV5-1	TRBJ2-3	-	-	CASSLHPSRDTQYF	TGCGCCAGCAGCCTTCACCCTAGCAGAGATACGCAGTATTTT
TRBV10-1	TRBJ2-1	-	-	CASSESFPTRYNEQFF	TGCGCCAGCAGTGAGTCCTTTCCGACACGATACAATGAGCAGTTCTTC
TRBV18	TRBJ1-1	-	TRBD1	CASSQQGAETEAFF	TGTGCCAGCTCACAACAGGGGGCGGAGACTGAAGCTTTCTTT
TRBV5-6	TRBJ1-5	-	-	CASSLWREPQHF	TGTGCCAGCAGCTTGTGGAGGGAGCCCCAGCATTTT
TRBV9	TRBJ2-3	-	-	CASSARGSSTDTQYF	TGTGCCAGCAGCGCGCGGGGTTCGTCCACAGATACGCAGTATTTT
TRBV5-1	TRBJ2-1	-	TRBD2	CASSLVVPSGGTAPNEQFF	TGCGCCAGCAGCTTGGTGGTCCCTAGCGGGGGGACTGCCCCCAATGAGCAGTTCTTC
TRBV5-1	TRBJ2-3	-	TRBD1	CASSRARGTSTDTQYF	TGCGCCAGCAGCCGGGCCAGGGGGACCTCCACAGATACGCAGTATTTT